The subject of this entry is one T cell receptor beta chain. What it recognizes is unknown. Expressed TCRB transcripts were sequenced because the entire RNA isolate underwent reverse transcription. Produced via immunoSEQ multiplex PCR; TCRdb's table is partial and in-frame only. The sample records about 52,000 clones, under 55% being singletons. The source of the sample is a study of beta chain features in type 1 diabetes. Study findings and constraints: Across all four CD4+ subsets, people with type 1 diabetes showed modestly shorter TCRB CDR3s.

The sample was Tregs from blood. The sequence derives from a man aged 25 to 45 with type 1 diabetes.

In DNA form, the CDR3 reads TGTGCCAGCAGCCTAGGTGGCAGAGCTGGAAACACCATATATTTT. Its protein product is CASSLGGRAGNTIYF. The chain has TRBV28 and TRBJ1-3; no clear D. Germline V gives CDR1 MDHEN, CDR2 SYDVKM. Trimming left V 6 bases short and J 2 bases short, with 14 bases between. The CDR3 is 15 residues long. Variable domain in full (rest from reference TRBV28 and TRBJ1-3): DVKVTQSSRYLVKRTGEKVFLECVQDMDHENMFWYRQDPGLGLRLIYFSYDVKMKEKGDIPEGYSVSREKKERFSLILESASTNQTSMYLCASSLGGRAGNTIYFGEGSWLTVV.